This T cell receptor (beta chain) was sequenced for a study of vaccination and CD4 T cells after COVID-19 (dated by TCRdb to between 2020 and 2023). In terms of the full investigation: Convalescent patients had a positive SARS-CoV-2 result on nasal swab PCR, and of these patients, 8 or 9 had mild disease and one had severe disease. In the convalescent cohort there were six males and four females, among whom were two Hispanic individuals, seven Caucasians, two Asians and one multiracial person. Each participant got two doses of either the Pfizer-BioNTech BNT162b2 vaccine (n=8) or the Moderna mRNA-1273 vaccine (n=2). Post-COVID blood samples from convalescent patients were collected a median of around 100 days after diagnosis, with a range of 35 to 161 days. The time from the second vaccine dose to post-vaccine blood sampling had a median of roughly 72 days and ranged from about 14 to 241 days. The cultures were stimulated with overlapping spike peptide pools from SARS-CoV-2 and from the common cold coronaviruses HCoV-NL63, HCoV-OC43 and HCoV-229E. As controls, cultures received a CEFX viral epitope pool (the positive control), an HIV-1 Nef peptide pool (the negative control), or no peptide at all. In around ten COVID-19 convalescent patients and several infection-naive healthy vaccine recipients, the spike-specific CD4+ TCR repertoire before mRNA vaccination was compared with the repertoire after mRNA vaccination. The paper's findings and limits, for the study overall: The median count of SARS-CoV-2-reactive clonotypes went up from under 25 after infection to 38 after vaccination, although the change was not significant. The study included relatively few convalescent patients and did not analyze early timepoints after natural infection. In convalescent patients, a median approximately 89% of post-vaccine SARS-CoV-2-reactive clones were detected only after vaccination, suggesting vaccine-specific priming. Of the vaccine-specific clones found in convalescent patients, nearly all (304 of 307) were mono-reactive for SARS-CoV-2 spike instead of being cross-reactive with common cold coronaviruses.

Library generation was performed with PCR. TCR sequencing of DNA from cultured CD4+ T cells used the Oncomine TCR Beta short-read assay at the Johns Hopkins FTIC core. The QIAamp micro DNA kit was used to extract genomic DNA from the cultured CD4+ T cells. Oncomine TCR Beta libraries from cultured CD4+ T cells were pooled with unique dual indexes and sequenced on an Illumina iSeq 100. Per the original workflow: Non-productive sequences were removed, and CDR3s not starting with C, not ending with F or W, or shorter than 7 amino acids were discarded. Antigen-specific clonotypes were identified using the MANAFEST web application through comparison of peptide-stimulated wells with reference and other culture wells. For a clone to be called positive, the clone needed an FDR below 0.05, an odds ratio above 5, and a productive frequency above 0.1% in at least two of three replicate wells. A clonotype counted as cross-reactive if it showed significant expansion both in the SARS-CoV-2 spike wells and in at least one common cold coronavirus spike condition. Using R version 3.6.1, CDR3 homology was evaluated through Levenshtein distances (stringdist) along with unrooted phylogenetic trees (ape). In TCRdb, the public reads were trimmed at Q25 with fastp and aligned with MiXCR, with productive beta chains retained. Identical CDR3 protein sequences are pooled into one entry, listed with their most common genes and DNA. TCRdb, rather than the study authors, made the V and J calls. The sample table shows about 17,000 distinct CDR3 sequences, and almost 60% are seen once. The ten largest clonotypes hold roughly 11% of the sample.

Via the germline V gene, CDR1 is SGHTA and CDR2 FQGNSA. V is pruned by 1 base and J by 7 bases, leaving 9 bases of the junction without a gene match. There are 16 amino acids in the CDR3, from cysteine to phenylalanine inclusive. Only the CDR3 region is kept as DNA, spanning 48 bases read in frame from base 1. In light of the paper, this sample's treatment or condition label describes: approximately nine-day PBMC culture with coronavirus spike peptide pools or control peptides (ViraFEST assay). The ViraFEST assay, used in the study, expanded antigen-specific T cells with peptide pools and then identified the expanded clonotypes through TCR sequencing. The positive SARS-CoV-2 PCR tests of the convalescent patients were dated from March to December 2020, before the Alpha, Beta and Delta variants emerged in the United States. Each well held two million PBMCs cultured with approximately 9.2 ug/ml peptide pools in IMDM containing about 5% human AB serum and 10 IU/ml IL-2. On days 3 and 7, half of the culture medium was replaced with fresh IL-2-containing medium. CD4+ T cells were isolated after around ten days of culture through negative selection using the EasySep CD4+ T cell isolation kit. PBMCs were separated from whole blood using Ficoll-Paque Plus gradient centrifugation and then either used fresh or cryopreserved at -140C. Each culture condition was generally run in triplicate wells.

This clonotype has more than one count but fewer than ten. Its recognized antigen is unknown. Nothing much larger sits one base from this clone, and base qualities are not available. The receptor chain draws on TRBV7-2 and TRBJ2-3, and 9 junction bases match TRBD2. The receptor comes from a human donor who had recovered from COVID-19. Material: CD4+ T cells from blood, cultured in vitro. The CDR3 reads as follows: CASSLVAGARRNTQYF. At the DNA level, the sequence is TGTGCCAGCAGCTTAGTAGCGGGGGCCCGCCGCAATACGCAGTATTTT.